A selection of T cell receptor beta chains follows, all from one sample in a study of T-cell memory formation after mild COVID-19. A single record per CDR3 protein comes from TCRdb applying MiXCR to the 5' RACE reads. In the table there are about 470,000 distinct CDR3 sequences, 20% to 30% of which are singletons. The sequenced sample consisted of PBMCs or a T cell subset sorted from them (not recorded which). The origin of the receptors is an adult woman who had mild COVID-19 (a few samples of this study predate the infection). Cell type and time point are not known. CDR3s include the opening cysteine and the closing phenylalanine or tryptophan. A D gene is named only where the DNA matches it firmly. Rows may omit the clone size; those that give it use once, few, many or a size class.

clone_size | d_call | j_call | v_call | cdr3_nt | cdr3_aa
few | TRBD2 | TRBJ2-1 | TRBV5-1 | TGCGCCAGCAGCTTGGAGACTAGCGGAGATTACAATGAGCAGTTCTTC | CASSLETSGDYNEQFF
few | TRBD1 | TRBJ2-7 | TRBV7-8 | TGTGCCAGCATGAGGACAGGGGCCTACGAGCAGTACTTC | CASMRTGAYEQYF
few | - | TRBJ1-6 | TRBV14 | TGTGCCAGCAGCCAAGTAGCGGGGGACGGGAATTCACCCCTCCACTTT | CASSQVAGDGNSPLHF
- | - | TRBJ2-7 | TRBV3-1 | TGTGCCAGCAGCCAAGAGGACAACGAGCAGTACTTC | CASSQEDNEQYF
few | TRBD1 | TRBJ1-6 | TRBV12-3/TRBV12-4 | TGTGCCAGCACACAGGGGAGATCACCCCTCCACTTT | CASTQGRSPLHF
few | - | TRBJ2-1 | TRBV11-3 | TGTGCCAGCAGCTTAGGCGGCAAAGGAGAGCAGTTCTTC | CASSLGGKGEQFF
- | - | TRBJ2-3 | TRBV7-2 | TGTGCCAGAAGCTCCACCCCTAACTATGATACGCAGTATTTT | CARSSTPNYDTQYF
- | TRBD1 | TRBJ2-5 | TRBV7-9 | TGTGCCAGCAGCTTAGTCGGCAGGGGGAGTCAAGAGACCCAGTACTTC | CASSLVGRGSQETQYF
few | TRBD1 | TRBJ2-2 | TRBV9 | TGTGCCAGCAGCGTAGGGAAGGGGGCGCGTACCGGGGAGCTGTTTTTT | CASSVGKGARTGELFF
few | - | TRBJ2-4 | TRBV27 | TGTGCCAGCAGTACCTATCTGACAGAAAACATTCAGTACTTC | CASSTYLTENIQYF
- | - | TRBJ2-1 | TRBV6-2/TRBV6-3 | TGTGCCACCAAAATACGGGATGCTCATTTTAATGAGCAGTTCTTC | CATKIRDAHFNEQFF
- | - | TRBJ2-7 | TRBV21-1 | TGTGCCAGCAGCAAAGAGGGCGGGGACAACTACGAGCAGTACTTC | CASSKEGGDNYEQYF
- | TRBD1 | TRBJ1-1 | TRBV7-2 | TGTGCCAGCTACCCCCGAGGGGGCATGAACACTGAAGCTTTCTTT | CASYPRGGMNTEAFF
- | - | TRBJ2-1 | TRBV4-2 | TGTGCCAGCAGCCAAGATTTGGGTTACAATGAGCAGTTCTTC | CASSQDLGYNEQFF
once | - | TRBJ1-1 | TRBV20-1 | TGCAGTGCTAGAGAGGGGGGAGGGAGATACACTGAAGCTTTCTTT | CSAREGGGRYTEAFF
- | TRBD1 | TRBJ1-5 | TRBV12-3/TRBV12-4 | TGTGCCAGCAGCTCCGGGACAGAATATCAGCCCCAGCATTTT | CASSSGTEYQPQHF
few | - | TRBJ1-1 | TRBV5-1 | TGCGCCAGCAGCTTGGAGGGGGACTTTACACTGAACACTGAAGCTTTCTTT | CASSLEGDFTLNTEAFF
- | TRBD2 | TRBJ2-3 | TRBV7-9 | TGTGCTACCTCTGGACTAGCCTCCTTTACGCAGTATTTT | CATSGLASFTQYF
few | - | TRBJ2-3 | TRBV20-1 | TGCAGCCCGAGGAGGGTCCCCAGAGTAAGCACAGATACGCAGTATTTT | CSPRRVPRVSTDTQYF
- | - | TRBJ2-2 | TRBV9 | TGTGCCAGCAGCCACAGGACACCGAACACCGGGGAGCTGTTTTTT | CASSHRTPNTGELFF
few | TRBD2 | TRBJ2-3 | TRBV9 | TGTGCCAGCAGCGCTCGACTTGGGACTAGCGGTCCCACAGATACGCAGTATTTT | CASSARLGTSGPTDTQYF
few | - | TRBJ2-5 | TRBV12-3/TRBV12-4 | TGTGCCAGCAGTTTATGGGGCGTCCGAGAGACCCAGTACTTC | CASSLWGVRETQYF
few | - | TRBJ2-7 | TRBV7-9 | TGTGCCAGCAGCCCAGGGGAAGACTACGAGCAGTACTTC | CASSPGEDYEQYF
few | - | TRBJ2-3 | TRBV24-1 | TGTGCCACCAGCCATAGGATTGGCAGCACAGATACGCAGTATTTT | CATSHRIGSTDTQYF
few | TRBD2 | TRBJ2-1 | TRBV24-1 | TGTGCCACCAGTGATTTGCCTAGCGGAAGCTACAATGAGCAGTTCTTC | CATSDLPSGSYNEQFF
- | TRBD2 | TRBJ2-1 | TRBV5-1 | TGCGCCAGCCAGACTAGCGGGAATGAGCAGTTCTTC | CASQTSGNEQFF
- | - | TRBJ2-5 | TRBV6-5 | TGTGCCAGCAATCCAGGCCGAAGAGAACAAGAGACCCAGTACTTC | CASNPGRREQETQYF
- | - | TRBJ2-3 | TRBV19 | TGTGCCAGTATGTTGGGGGGGGCCAAGACAGATACGCAGTATTTT | CASMLGGAKTDTQYF